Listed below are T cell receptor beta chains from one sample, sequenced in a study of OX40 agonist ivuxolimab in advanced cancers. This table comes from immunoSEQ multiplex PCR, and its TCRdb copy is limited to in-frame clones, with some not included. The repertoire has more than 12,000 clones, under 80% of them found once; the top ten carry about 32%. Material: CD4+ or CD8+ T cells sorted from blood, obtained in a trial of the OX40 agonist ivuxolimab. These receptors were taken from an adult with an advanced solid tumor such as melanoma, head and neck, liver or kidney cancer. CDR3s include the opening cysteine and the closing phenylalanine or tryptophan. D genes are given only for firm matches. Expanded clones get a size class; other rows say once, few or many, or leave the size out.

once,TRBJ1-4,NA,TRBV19,CASSTLGSSEGEKLFF,TGTGCCAGTAGTACCCTCGGTAGTTCGGAGGGTGAAAAACTGTTTTTT
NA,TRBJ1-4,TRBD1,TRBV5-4,CASSLHRDRGTTNEKLFF,TGTGCCAGCAGCCTCCACCGGGACAGGGGGACAACTAATGAAAAACTGTTTTTT
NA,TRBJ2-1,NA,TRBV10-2,CASSEPGTRNEQFF,TGCGCCAGCAGCGAACCCGGGACTCGAAATGAGCAGTTCTTC
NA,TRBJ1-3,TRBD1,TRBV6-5,CASNTGVGNTIYF,TGTGCCAGCAATACAGGGGTTGGAAACACCATATATTTT
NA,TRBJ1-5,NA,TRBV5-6,CASSRLTGRNQPQHF,TGTGCCAGCAGCCGCCTGACAGGCCGTAATCAGCCCCAGCATTTT
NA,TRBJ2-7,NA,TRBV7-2,CASSTNRVERYF,TGTGCCAGCAGCACTAACAGGGTTGAGCGGTACTTC
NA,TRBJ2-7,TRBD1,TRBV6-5,CASSYGTGPYEQYF,TGTGCCAGCAGTTACGGGACAGGTCCCTACGAGCAGTACTTC
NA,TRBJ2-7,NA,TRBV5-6,CASSFGTADYEQYF,TGTGCCAGCAGCTTTGGGACGGCGGACTACGAGCAGTACTTC
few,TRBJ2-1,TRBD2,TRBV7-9,CASSQTSGTINEQFF,TGTGCCAGCAGCCAGACTAGCGGGACGATCAATGAGCAGTTCTTC
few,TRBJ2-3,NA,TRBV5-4,CASSQGHPSTDTQYF,TGTGCCAGCAGCCAGGGACACCCAAGCACAGATACGCAGTATTTT
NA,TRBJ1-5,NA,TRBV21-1,CASSSRVVGNQPQHF,TGTGCCAGCAGCTCCAGGGTGGTGGGCAATCAGCCCCAGCATTTT
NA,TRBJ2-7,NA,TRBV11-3,CASSLMEGSYEQYF,TGTGCCAGCAGCTTAATGGAAGGTTCCTACGAGCAGTACTTC
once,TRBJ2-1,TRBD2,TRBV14,CASSQDGAMRPSGRPYNEQFF,TGTGCCAGCAGCCAAGATGGGGCGATGCGGCCTAGCGGGAGGCCCTACAATGAGCAGTTCTTC
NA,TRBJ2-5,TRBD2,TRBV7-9,CASSLAVSREGLQETQYF,TGTGCCAGCAGCTTAGCGGTCTCACGGGAGGGCCTCCAAGAGACCCAGTACTTC
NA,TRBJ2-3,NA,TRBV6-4,CASSDSAGGADTQYF,TGTGCCAGCAGTGACTCGGCAGGGGGGGCAGATACGCAGTATTTT
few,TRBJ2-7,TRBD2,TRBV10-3,CAISASGLSYEQYF,TGTGCCATCAGCGCTAGCGGGCTCTCCTACGAGCAGTACTTC